The following is a TCR beta chain sequence with its context. Its specificity is unknown. The sample originates from a study of T cell responses to AZD1222 COVID-19 vaccine. The overall study: Pooling of second doses given at about 4 or about 12 weeks was done.

The study, taken as a whole, reports: Among the donors, most were white British and more were female, and clonal diversity was possibly underestimated. Researchers took repertoire samples only after the peak T cell response had come.

Generated by immunoSEQ multiplex PCR, the TCRdb table keeps only in-frame clones and is missing some. The sample yields roughly 170,000 clones, 70% to 90% seen once. CDR1 MNHEY and CDR2 SVGAGI come from the germline V gene. This CDR3 contains 13 residues. The V end was cut by 7 bases, the J end by 1 base, with 11 bases between. The source is an adult in good health. The genes are TRBV6-5 and TRBJ2-7, with D hard to call. Source: peripheral blood, taken on day 0 of AZD1222 vaccination. DNA for the CDR3: TGTGCCAGCACCCAGGCTGCGTCCTACGAGCAGTACTTC. Protein sequence: CASTQAASYEQYF.